The T cell receptor (beta chain) under discussion was sequenced for a study of blood T cell repertoires in COVID-19. Study context: Samples came from the United States, Italy and Spain, spanning acute and convalescent COVID-19. T cells, B-cell-depleted T cells, or PBMCs provided the cDNA or gDNA that served as material.

Authors' data handling: Amplification of reference gene primers was used by the study to estimate nucleated cell counts. Clones were read by immunoSEQ multiplex PCR, and TCRdb kept only the in-frame ones, dropping some. D and trimming come from the DNA, and the V and J calls and clone size come from that table. There are under 250,000 clones in the sample; about 80% occur only once, and about 2.1% lies in the top ten. Sample: peripheral blood. The TCR comes from a woman between 55 and 75 years old with acute or convalescent COVID-19.

The CDR3 bases are TGCGCCAGCAGCCAACCGGGGGGTGGTTCACCCCTCCACTTT. Its protein is CASSQPGGGSPLHF. The rearrangement uses TRBV4-1 and TRBJ1-6, with D tentatively TRBD1 (5 bases). The length of the CDR3 is 14 residues. Germline CDR1 is MGHRA and CDR2 is YSYEKL. V lost 2 bases and J 9 bases, leaving 11 bases between the germline ends.